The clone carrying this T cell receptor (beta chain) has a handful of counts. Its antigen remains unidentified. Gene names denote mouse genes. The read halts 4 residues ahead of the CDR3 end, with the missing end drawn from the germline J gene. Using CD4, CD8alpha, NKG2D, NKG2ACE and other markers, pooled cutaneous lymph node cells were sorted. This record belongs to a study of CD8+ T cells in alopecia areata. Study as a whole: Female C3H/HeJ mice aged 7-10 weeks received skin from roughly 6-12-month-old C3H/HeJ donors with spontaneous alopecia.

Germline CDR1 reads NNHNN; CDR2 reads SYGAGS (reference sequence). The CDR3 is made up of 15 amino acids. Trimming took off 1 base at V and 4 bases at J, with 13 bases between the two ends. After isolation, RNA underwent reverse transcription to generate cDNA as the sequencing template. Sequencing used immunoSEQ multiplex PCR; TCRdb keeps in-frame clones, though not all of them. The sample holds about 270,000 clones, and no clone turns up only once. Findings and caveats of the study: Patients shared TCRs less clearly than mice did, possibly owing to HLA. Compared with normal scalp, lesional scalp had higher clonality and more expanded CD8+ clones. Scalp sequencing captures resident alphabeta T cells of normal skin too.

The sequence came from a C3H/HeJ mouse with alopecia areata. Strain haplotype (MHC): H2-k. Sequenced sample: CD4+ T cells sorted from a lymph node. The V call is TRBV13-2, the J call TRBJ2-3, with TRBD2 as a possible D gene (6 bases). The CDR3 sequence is CASGDLLGSTETLYF. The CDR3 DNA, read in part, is TGTGCCAGCGGTGATCTCCTGGGGAGTACAGAA.